The 25 T cell receptor beta chains presented below share a single source sample, sequenced in a study of blood T cells in healthy people across ages. A second PCR, run for about 7 to 11 cycles, used a sample-barcoded 5' primer plus a J-beta primer mix. TCRdb recomputed calls from the 5' RACE reads with MiXCR, one row per CDR3 protein. Of about 1.4 million distinct CDR3 sequences listed, almost 60% are singletons. The sample taken for sequencing was blood. The source is a man between 18 and 29 years old in good health.

In its sample, this clonotype was seen once. This chain connects TRBV7-9 to TRBJ2-1, with TRBD1 matching 7 bases. The J call may be in error: the DNA end matches TRBJ2-7 better. The CDR3 covers 16 residues. Per germline, CDR1 SEHNR and CDR2 FQNEAQ (reference sequence). DNA of the CDR3: TGTGCCAGCAGTCAACAGGGGTTAAGCTCCTACAATGAGCAGTACTTC. Protein product: CASSQQGLSSYNEQYF.

This clonotype showed up just once. Here the CDR3 reads CASRIAGGPNEQFF. The CDR3 nucleotides are TGTGCCAGCAGGATAGCGGGAGGGCCGAATGAGCAGTTCTTC. This chain links TRBV6-5 with TRBJ2-1; 11 bases align to TRBD2. The V gene's germline CDR1 is MNHEY and CDR2 SVGAGI. CDR3 size: 14 residues. V shed 6 bases, J shed 7 bases, and the junction held 5 bases outside the gene matches.

This sequence joins TRBV13 and TRBJ1-2; tentative D call: TRBD1 (5 bases). The germline gives CDR1 PRHDT, CDR2 FYEKMQ (reference sequence). CDR3 length: 15 residues. V was shortened by 1 base and J by 7 bases, with 16 bases between the two germline ends. The CDR3 protein is CASSLEPGINCGYTF. CDR3 bases: TGTGCCAGCAGCTTAGAGCCAGGGATAAATTGTGGCTACACCTTC. The variable domain in full, completed from reference TRBV13 and TRBJ1-2, reads AAGVIQSPRHLIKEKRETATLKCYPIPRHDTVYWYQQGPGQDPQFLISFYEKMQSDKGSIPDRFSAQQFSDYHSELNMSSLELGDSALYFCASSLEPGINCGYTFGSGTRLTVV.

The sample holds a few counts of this clonotype. The J gene is TRBJ2-7, the V gene TRBV20-1; 12 bases map to TRBD2. CDR3 size: 13 residues. Per germline, CDR1 DFQATT and CDR2 SNEGSKA (reference sequence). CDR3 loop: CSGEGLAGDEQYF. CDR3 nucleotides: TGCAGCGGAGAGGGACTAGCGGGTGACGAGCAGTACTTC.

The table lists this clonotype with a few counts. The chain joins TRBV24-1 to TRBJ2-4, with D possibly being TRBD2 (5 bases). The CDR3 spans 15 residues. V gave up 3 bases and J gave up 8 bases, with 16 bases separating them. The germline V gene encodes CDR1 KGHDR and CDR2 SFDVKD. CDR3 DNA: TGTGCCACCAGTGATCCGCAGGCGGGCCGGGACATTCAGTACTTC. This encodes CATSDPQAGRDIQYF.

J is TRBJ2-1 and V is TRBV6-5; TRBD1 is a possible D gene (5 bases). Trimming stripped 10 bases from V and 0 bases from J, with 13 bases between. CDR1 MNHEY and CDR2 SVGAGI come from the germline V gene. The CDR3 has 14 residues. CDR3 amino acids: CATAQGLSYNEQFF. As DNA, the CDR3 is TGTGCCACCGCCCAGGGCCTCTCCTACAATGAGCAGTTCTTC.

This clonotype was seen just once. V gene TRBV14 combines with J gene TRBJ2-1; 8 nucleotides align to TRBD2. Germline CDR1 and CDR2: SGHDN and FVKESK. The CDR3 has 21 amino acids. The V gene end was trimmed by 2 bases and the J gene end by 0 bases; junction bases not matched to a gene: 18. The CDR3: CASSQNPLLAEGPSSYNEQFF. CDR3 in DNA: TGTGCCAGCAGCCAAAACCCATTACTAGCGGAGGGGCCGAGCTCCTACAATGAGCAGTTCTTC.

This chain connects TRBV20-1 to TRBJ2-4; 7 positions agree with TRBD2. The end of the DNA aligns better with TRBJ2-7, so the J call may be wrong. Germline loops: CDR1 DFQATT, CDR2 SNEGSKA (reference sequence). CDR3 length: 12 amino acids. CDR3 coding DNA: TGCAGTGCTCCGACTAGCAGCTACGAGCAGTACTTC. It translates to CSAPTSSYEQYF.

This clonotype was picked up a small number of times. The chain couples TRBV4-3 to TRBJ2-3, with D possibly TRBD1 on 5 matching bases. There are 16 residues in the CDR3. V gave up 1 base and J gave up 1 base, with 12 bases separating them. Germline V gene lookup returns CDR1 LGHNA and CDR2 YSLEER. The DNA for the CDR3 is TGCGCCAGCAGCCAAGTAACAGGTGTGGGCACAGATACGCAGTATTTT. It is translated as CASSQVTGVGTDTQYF.

This clonotype was seen a single time. The chain is built from TRBV6-1 and TRBJ1-5, with 8 bases aligning to TRBD1. This CDR3 region has 15 residues. Unmatched junction bases numbered 8, after V lost 6 bases and J lost 4 bases. Germline values: CDR1 MNHNS, CDR2 SASEGT. The CDR3 coding sequence is TGTGCCAGCAGCCGGGACAGGCAAACGAATCAGCCCCAGCATTTT. It translates to CASSRDRQTNQPQHF.

This clonotype was counted a few times. V usage is TRBV6-5 and J usage is TRBJ2-7; D gene uncertain. CDR1 is MNHEY, CDR2 SVGAGI, per germline. V lost 3 bases and J 7 bases, leaving 10 bases between the germline ends. This CDR3 has 12 residues. The CDR3 loop is CASSYLGGEQYF. The CDR3, as DNA: TGTGCCAGCAGTTATTTGGGCGGTGAGCAGTACTTC.

The chain joins TRBV4-2 to TRBJ1-2; D not resolved. The CDR3 is 18 residues long. Between the trimmed V and J ends, which lost 4 bases and 7 bases, there was a span of 28 bases. CDR1 and CDR2 from the germline V gene are LGHNA and YNFKEQ. The CDR3 loop is CASSPQDPTITPSRGYTF. The CDR3 DNA sequence: TGTGCCAGCAGCCCCCAAGATCCTACTATTACCCCTTCACGTGGCTACACCTTC.

The chain joins TRBV11-2 to TRBJ2-2; the D gene is possibly TRBD1 (6 bases). Germline V lookup: CDR1 SGHAT, CDR2 FQNNGV. V gave up 5 bases and J gave up 7 bases, with 17 bases separating them. The CDR3 sequence is 15 residues long. CDR3 bases: TGTGCCAGCAGCCGATGGCTGGGGGCTAACGGGGAGCTGTTTTTT. It encodes CASSRWLGANGELFF. The full variable domain, its missing parts supplied by reference TRBV11-2 and TRBJ2-2, is EAGVAQSPRYKIIEKRQSVAFWCNPISGHATLYWYQQILGQGPKLLIQFQNNGVVDDSQLPKDRFSAERLKGVDSTLKIQPAKLEDSAVYLCASSRWLGANGELFFGEGSRLTVL.

The chain couples TRBV20-1 to TRBJ1-4, with a weak D call TRBD1 (6 bases). This CDR3 has 15 amino acids. Germline V CDR1 and CDR2: DFQATT, SNEGSKA (reference sequence). V was clipped by 6 bases and J by 2 bases, with 16 bases between them. CDR3 sequence: CSAIGTSATNEKLFF. CDR3 bases: TGCAGTGCCATCGGGACATCGGCCACTAATGAAAAACTGTTTTTT.

This clonotype was seen a few times. The V and J genes are TRBV6-5 and TRBJ2-1; D is uncertain. The CDR3 length is 11 residues. Per the germline V gene, CDR1 is MNHEY and CDR2 is SVGAGI. Trimming took 5 bases from V and 10 from J, leaving 9 bases between them. The CDR3 here is CASSDTQEQFF. CDR3 sequence (DNA): TGTGCCAGCAGTGACACCCAGGAGCAGTTCTTC.

This chain connects TRBV27 to TRBJ1-5; 7 nucleotides align to TRBD1. The CDR3 is 15 residues long. Germline V CDR1 and CDR2: MNHEY, SMNVEV (reference sequence). Trimming cost V 7 bases and J 0 bases; bases outside gene matches: 6. CDR3 coding DNA: TGTGCCAGCAAAACGACAGGGACTAGCAATCAGCCCCAGCATTTT. Its translation is CASKTTGTSNQPQHF.

This clonotype was observed a single time. The chain is built from TRBV20-1 and TRBJ1-6, with no clear D. Trimming cost V 0 bases and J 11 bases, with 11 bases left between them. In germline, CDR1 is DFQATT, CDR2 SNEGSKA (reference sequence). This CDR3 comprises 13 residues. CDR3 DNA: TGCAGTGCTAGAGACGGTCGGGTAGCACCCCTCCACTTT. It specifies CSARDGRVAPLHF.

J is TRBJ1-1 and V is TRBV27; D gene ambiguous. Trimming removed 7 bases from V and 0 bases from J, with 9 bases in between. Looked up from germline, CDR1 is MNHEY and CDR2 is SMNVEV (reference sequence). CDR3 size: 13 residues. The CDR3 bases are TGTGCCAGCAAAGGACTCATGAACACTGAAGCTTTCTTT. It specifies CASKGLMNTEAFF.

This clonotype was seen more than once but under ten times. V is TRBV14 and J is TRBJ1-6, with D maybe TRBD1 (6 bases). Germline V gives CDR1 SGHDN, CDR2 FVKESK. The CDR3 length is 16 residues. Trimming cost V 4 bases and J 5 bases, with 15 bases left between them. The CDR3 DNA sequence: TGTGCCAGCAGCCCCTTTGGGGGCACAAATAATTCACCCCTCCACTTT. Translation: CASSPFGGTNNSPLHF.

The chain joins TRBV7-2 to TRBJ2-1; no clear D. The germline V gene encodes CDR1 SGHTA and CDR2 FQGNSA. V lost 5 bases and J lost 3, with 11 bases in between. This CDR3 is 14 amino acids long. The CDR3 reads CASSPSTNYNEQFF. CDR3 sequence (DNA): TGTGCCAGCAGCCCATCTACTAACTACAATGAGCAGTTCTTC.

With regard to this clonotype: The junction does not match germline at one end; this may be a read error. The chain employs TRBV6-6 and TRBJ2-1, with D unclear. The CDR3 runs 14 residues. Germline V gives CDR1 MNHNY, CDR2 SVGAGI (reference sequence). The CDR3 spells CASSAPAVPNEQSF. CDR3 coding DNA: TGTGCCAGCAGCGCCCCGGCCGTTCCGAATGAGCAGTCCTTC.

This chain joins TRBV7-4 and TRBJ2-1; TRBD2 agrees at 8 bases. This CDR3 spans 15 amino acids. The V gene end was trimmed by 5 bases and the J gene end by 6 bases; junction bases not matched to a gene: 9. Germline lookup yields CDR1 SGHVT and CDR2 SQSDAQ. The CDR3 sequence: CASSKAGVLCNEQFF. CDR3 coding DNA: TGTGCCAGCAGCAAAGCGGGAGTGCTCTGCAATGAGCAGTTCTTC.

V is TRBV6-5 and J is TRBJ2-7; TRBD2 agrees at 10 bases. Germline V lookup: CDR1 MNHEY, CDR2 SVGAGI. This CDR3 region has 18 residues. With V trimmed by 0 bases and J by 0 bases, 8 bases remained unmatched. The CDR3 reads CASSYSNLAGASSYEQYF. For the CDR3, the DNA is TGTGCCAGCAGTTACTCAAACCTAGCGGGGGCTAGCTCCTACGAGCAGTACTTC.

The rearrangement uses TRBV29-1 and TRBJ2-7; no definite D call. The J call may be mistaken, given a closer DNA end match to TRBJ2-5. The CDR3 runs 14 residues. Germline CDR1 and CDR2: SQVTM and ANQGSEA. Written as DNA, the CDR3 is TGCAGCGTTGAAGATAGGGCCCCTCAAGAGACCCAGTACTTC. Amino acids: CSVEDRAPQETQYF.

The chain employs TRBV3-1 and TRBJ2-1; unclear D gene. The CDR3 totals 15 residues. V lost 0 bases, J lost 4 bases, and 10 bases lay in between. Germline CDR1 is LGHDT and CDR2 is YNNKEL (reference sequence). The chain's CDR3 is CASSQEPPRYNEQFF. In DNA form, the CDR3 reads TGTGCCAGCAGCCAAGAACCTCCGCGGTACAATGAGCAGTTCTTC.